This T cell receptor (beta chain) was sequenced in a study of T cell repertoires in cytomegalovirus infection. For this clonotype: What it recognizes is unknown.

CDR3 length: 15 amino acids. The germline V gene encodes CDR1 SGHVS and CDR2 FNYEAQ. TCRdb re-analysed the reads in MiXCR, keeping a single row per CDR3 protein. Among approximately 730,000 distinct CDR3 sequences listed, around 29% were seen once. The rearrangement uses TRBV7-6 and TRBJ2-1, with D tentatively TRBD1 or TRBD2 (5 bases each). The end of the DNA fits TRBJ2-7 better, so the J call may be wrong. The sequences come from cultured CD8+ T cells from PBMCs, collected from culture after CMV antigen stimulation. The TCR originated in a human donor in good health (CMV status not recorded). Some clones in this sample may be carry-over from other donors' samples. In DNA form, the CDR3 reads TGTGCCAGCAGCTCAGGGACCGTCTCCTACAATGAGCAGTACTTC. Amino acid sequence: CASSSGTVSYNEQYF.